The 20 T cell receptor beta chains below come from one sample, sequenced in a study of cytomegalovirus exposure and HLA in healthy donors. 13 Jbeta primers and 60 Vbeta primers were used for the PCR. The repertoire was sequenced with immunoSEQ multiplex PCR; TCRdb's copy has only in-frame clones and lacks some. This table holds about 110,000 clones, about four fifths found once. Sequencing was performed on PBMCs. These receptor sequences come from a man aged 25 to 45 in good health and CMV-seropositive.

This chain joins TRBV5-1 and TRBJ1-6, with D perhaps matching TRBD1 (5 bases). Germline assignment: CDR1 SGHRS and CDR2 YFSETQ. CDR3 length equals 14 residues. Deletions cut 3 bases from V and 10 bases from J, with 14 bases between. In DNA, the CDR3 is TGCGCCAGCAGCTCAGACGGGGGTTGGTCACCCCTCCACTTT. Translating it yields CASSSDGGWSPLHF. The whole variable domain, remainder taken from reference TRBV5-1 and TRBJ1-6, is KAGVTQTPRYLIKTRGQQVTLSCSPISGHRSVSWYQQTPGQGLQFLFEYFSETQRNKGNFPGRFSGRQFSNSRSEMNVSTLELGDSALYLCASSSDGGWSPLHFGNGTRLTVT.

This chain links TRBV5-1 with TRBJ2-1; TRBD2 matches 12 bases. V lost 7 bases and J lost 1; bases outside the gene matches: 3. The CDR3 extends over 15 amino acids. CDR1 is SGHRS and CDR2 is YFSETQ in the germline V gene. CDR3 residues: CASGTSGPSYNEQFF. In nucleotides, the CDR3 is TGCGCCAGCGGGACTAGCGGGCCTTCCTACAATGAGCAGTTCTTC.

The rearrangement uses TRBV5-1 and TRBJ1-1; possible D gene TRBD1, 5 bases. Germline V gene lookup returns CDR1 SGHRS and CDR2 YFSETQ. The CDR3 contains 11 residues. Trimming took off 3 bases at V and 11 bases at J, with 11 bases between the two ends. The CDR3 DNA reads as TGCGCCAGCAGCTCTCAGGGCCCCGCTTTCTTT. This gives the protein CASSSQGPAFF.

The CDR3 is CASSPTGNQPQHF. The CDR3 nucleotides read TGTGCCAGCAGCCCAACCGGGAATCAGCCCCAGCATTTT. This chain links TRBV7-2 with TRBJ1-5, with D unresolved. The CDR3 contains 13 residues. CDR1 is SGHTA, CDR2 FQGNSA, per germline. V was pared by 5 bases and J by 4 bases, with 9 bases between.

This chain joins TRBV11-3 and TRBJ2-3; the D gene is possibly TRBD2 (5 bases). There are 15 residues in the CDR3. V was shortened by 5 bases and J by 0 bases, with 12 bases between the two germline ends. CDR1 and CDR2 (germline): SGHNT, YENEEA. DNA of the CDR3: TGTGCCAGCAGCCCGGAGCTAGCTAGCACAGATACGCAGTATTTT. Translating it yields CASSPELASTDTQYF.

The V and J genes are TRBV5-5 and TRBJ2-6; D remains unclear. Germline CDR1 and CDR2: SGHKS and YYEKEE (reference sequence). CDR3 length equals 16 residues. The V gene lost 0 bases and the J gene lost 0 bases, with 7 bases spanning the gap. CDR3 residues: CASSLGQFSGANVLTF. CDR3 bases: TGTGCCAGCAGCTTGGGGCAGTTCTCTGGGGCCAACGTCCTGACTTTC.

As for this clone: A junction end diverges from the germline sequence, so it may reflect a read error. This sequence joins TRBV6-5 and TRBJ1-2; no firm D call. The V gene's germline CDR1 is MNHEY and CDR2 SVGAGI. The CDR3 runs 13 residues. The CDR3 DNA is TGTGCCAGCACCACCCGGGGTTCCCATGGCTACATCTTC. Translation gives CASTTRGSHGYIF.

This sequence joins TRBV5-1 and TRBJ1-2, with 9 nucleotides matching TRBD1. Germline CDR1 SGHRS, CDR2 YFSETQ. The CDR3 has 16 residues. The trim removed 4 bases at V and 4 bases at J, leaving 11 bases unmatched. CDR3 sequence: CASSPLSGTGIYGYTF. The DNA of the CDR3 is TGCGCCAGCAGCCCCCTATCCGGGACAGGGATCTATGGCTACACCTTC.

This chain uses TRBV6-1 with TRBJ1-4, with 9 bases identical to TRBD1. Germline V CDR1 and CDR2: MNHNS, SASEGT. This CDR3 region has 14 residues. Losses at the gene ends were 7 bases for V and 7 bases for J; bases not matched to a gene: 7. CDR3 region: CASTRGQGGEKLFF. Written as DNA, the CDR3 is TGTGCCAGCACCCGGGGACAGGGCGGTGAAAAACTGTTTTTT.

This chain connects TRBV6-5 to TRBJ2-3; TRBD1 might be the D (5 bases). The germline CDR1 and CDR2 sequences are MNHEY and SVGAGI. The V gene lost 8 bases and the J gene lost 1 base, with 16 bases spanning the gap. This CDR3 contains 15 residues. Here the CDR3 DNA reads TGTGCCAGCTCTTATGACTGGGGCCGCACAGATACGCAGTATTTT. Protein product: CASSYDWGRTDTQYF.

The rearrangement uses TRBV28 and TRBJ2-7, with D possibly matching TRBD1 (6 bases). V shed 3 bases and J shed 6 bases, with 15 bases lying between them. Germline CDR1 and CDR2: MDHEN and SYDVKM. CDR3 length: 14 amino acids. This CDR3 reads CASSLGTPGGEQYF. In DNA, the CDR3 is TGTGCCAGCAGTTTGGGGACACCTGGGGGCGAGCAGTACTTC.

This rearrangement joins TRBV6-6 to TRBJ1-5, with TRBD1 as a possible D gene (6 bases). This CDR3 is 16 amino acids long. The V end was cut by 6 bases, the J end by 0 bases, with 15 bases between. Germline CDR1 reads MNHNY; CDR2 reads SVGAGI (reference sequence). Written as DNA, the CDR3 is TGTGCCAGCAGACCAACAGGGAAACATAGCAATCAGCCCCAGCATTTT. It specifies CASRPTGKHSNQPQHF.

The CDR3 here is CASSLSSYNEQFF. DNA for the CDR3: TGCGCCAGCAGCCTGAGCTCCTACAATGAGCAGTTCTTC. The chain carries TRBV5-1 and TRBJ2-1, with D uncertain. From germline, CDR1 is SGHRS and CDR2 YFSETQ. The V gene lost 4 bases and the J gene lost 0 bases, with 5 bases spanning the gap. The CDR3 spans 13 residues.

The sample holds one count of this clone. The chain couples TRBV27 to TRBJ1-5, with 8 bases lining up with TRBD1. The CDR3 length is 12 residues. Germline lookup yields CDR1 MNHEY and CDR2 SMNVEV (reference sequence). Trimming at V came to 10 bases and at J to 5 bases, leaving 4 bases not matched to a gene. The CDR3 sequence: CATGQAHQPQHF. The DNA of the CDR3 is TGTGCCACGGGACAGGCTCATCAGCCCCAGCATTTT.

The V gene is TRBV5-3, the J gene TRBJ2-3; 10 bases align to TRBD2. TRBV5-3 has ORF status, its function being uncertain. The CDR3 contains 18 residues. After removal of 5 bases from V and 6 bases from J, the junction contained 18 bases not matched to a gene. The CDR3 nucleotides read TGTGCCAGAAGACCCACGATGGGTAGCGGGAGGCCTCCGGATACGCAGTATTTT. Translated, it gives CARRPTMGSGRPPDTQYF.

The chain joins TRBV7-9 to TRBJ2-5; D unclear. V lost 3 bases and J 1 base, leaving 9 bases between the germline ends. The CDR3 is 14 amino acids. Germline values: CDR1 SEHNR, CDR2 FQNEAQ (reference sequence). CDR3 amino acids: CASSFLFLQETQYF. DNA for the CDR3: TGTGCCAGCAGCTTCCTCTTCCTCCAAGAGACCCAGTACTTC.

The chain has TRBV25-1 and TRBJ2-7; the D gene is possibly TRBD2 (7 bases). V dropped 2 bases and J dropped 5 bases, with 16 bases sitting between them. Germline assignment: CDR1 MGHDK and CDR2 SYGVNS. The CDR3 is 15 residues long. CDR3 region: CASSEGGGRTHEQYF. The DNA of the CDR3 is TGTGCCAGCAGTGAAGGCGGGGGCAGAACGCACGAGCAGTACTTC.

J is TRBJ1-3 and V is TRBV13; 10 positions match TRBD1. The length of the CDR3 is 19 residues. Per germline, CDR1 PRHDT and CDR2 FYEKMQ (reference sequence). V lost 5 bases and J lost 0; bases outside the gene matches: 13. The CDR3 nucleotides are TGTGCCAGCAGCGGGCCGGGGACAGGGGTTAACGCCTCTGGAAACACCATATATTTT. Translating it yields CASSGPGTGVNASGNTIYF.

The chain uses TRBV28 and TRBJ1-2; 7 bases line up with TRBD1. Germline V gene data show CDR1 as MDHEN and CDR2 as SYDVKM. This CDR3 comprises 15 residues. The V and J ends lost 8 bases and 3 bases, in that order; junction bases with no gene match: 12. For the CDR3, the DNA is TGTGCCAGCGGAAGAGGGGGACAGACCTACTATGGCTACACCTTC. Its protein is CASGRGGQTYYGYTF.

The chain joins TRBV9 to TRBJ2-1, with D perhaps matching TRBD2 (5 bases). The CDR3 length is 17 residues. V lost 3 bases, J lost 4 bases, and 20 bases lay in between. The germline CDR1 and CDR2 sequences are SGDLS and YYNGEE. The CDR3 region has the DNA TGTGCCAGCAGCGCCGACCCTCTTCGGGAAGCTTACAATGAGCAGTTCTTC. Protein product: CASSADPLREAYNEQFF. Full variable domain (remainder filled in from reference TRBV9 and TRBJ2-1): DSGVTQTPKHLITATGQRVTLRCSPRSGDLSVYWYQQSLDQGLQFLIQYYNGEERAKGNILERFSAQQFPDLHSELNLSSLELGDSALYFCASSADPLREAYNEQFFGPGTRLTVL.